One sample yielded the 32 T cell receptor beta chains listed below, sequenced in a study of vaccination effects on CD4 cells after COVID-19. It was after 10 days of culture that CD4+ T cells were isolated. As their vaccination, participants received two doses of either BNT162b2 or mRNA-1273. What these receptors recognize is not known. Measured with immunoSEQ multiplex PCR; TCRdb has only the in-frame clones, and not every one. The sample holds under 35,000 clones, around two thirds seen once. Sample: CD4+ T cells from PBMCs cultured without peptide, taken after COVID-19 vaccination. Receptor source: a human donor who received a COVID-19 vaccine.

This clone has only a few counts. The J gene is TRBJ1-3, the V gene TRBV5-4; TRBD1 is a possible D gene (6 bases). Germline V CDR1 and CDR2: SGHNT, YYREEE (reference sequence). The CDR3 consists of 14 residues. V was trimmed by 0 bases and J by 5 bases, leaving 9 bases between them. CDR3 sequence (DNA): TGTGCCAGCAGCTTGGGGGGGCAGAGAAACACCATATATTTT. The encoded protein is CASSLGGQRNTIYF.

The chain uses TRBV5-5 and TRBJ2-2; D possibly uses TRBD1 or TRBD2 (5 bases each). The CDR3 covers 16 residues. Germline CDR1 is SGHKS and CDR2 is YYEKEE (reference sequence). Trimming stripped 2 bases from V and 4 bases from J, with 15 bases between. CDR3 sequence: CASSLEGLRSTGELFF. The CDR3, as DNA: TGTGCCAGCAGCTTAGAGGGGCTTCGGTCCACCGGGGAGCTGTTTTTT.

The CDR3 sequence: CASSLGLYSSTDTQYF. The CDR3 DNA reads as TGTGCCAGCAGCTTAGGGCTATACAGTAGCACAGATACGCAGTATTTT. This chain joins TRBV7-2 and TRBJ2-3, with unresolved D. CDR3 length: 16 residues. Trimming shortened V by 1 base and J by 0 bases, and 11 bases separated the two germline ends. Germline V gene lookup returns CDR1 SGHTA and CDR2 FQGNSA. Based on the CDR3 plus reference TRBV7-2 and TRBJ2-3, the full variable domain is GAGVSQSPSNKVTEKGKDVELRCDPISGHTALYWYRQSLGQGLEFLIYFQGNSAPDKSGLPSDRFSAERTGGSVSTLTIQRTQQEDSAVYLCASSLGLYSSTDTQYFGPGTRLTVL.

The chain recombines TRBV5-4 with TRBJ2-1; 9 bases are shared with TRBD1. The trim removed 6 bases at V and 4 bases at J, leaving 5 bases unmatched. CDR1 is SGHNT and CDR2 is YYREEE in the germline V gene (reference sequence). The CDR3 covers 14 residues. CDR3 DNA: TGTGCCAGCAAAGTGACAGGGGGTTACAATGAGCAGTTCTTC. Its protein is CASKVTGGYNEQFF.

The chain recombines TRBV7-2 with TRBJ2-7; D might be TRBD2 (7 bases). CDR1 and CDR2 (germline): SGHTA, FQGNSA. The CDR3 loop spans 15 amino acids. The V and J ends lost 1 base and 2 bases respectively, with 12 bases between them. The CDR3 loop is CASSLDGGGAYEQYF. CDR3 bases: TGTGCCAGCAGCTTAGACGGAGGGGGGGCCTACGAGCAGTACTTC.

The rearrangement links TRBV6-5 to TRBJ1-3, with 7 bases identical to TRBD1. The length of the CDR3 is 15 residues. Germline CDR1 and CDR2: MNHEY and SVGAGI. Losses at the gene ends were 7 bases for V and 4 bases for J; bases not matched to a gene: 10. The CDR3 bases are TGTGCCAGCACTTCCAATTCGGGACAGGGAAACACCATATATTTT. Translation gives CASTSNSGQGNTIYF.

This clone appeared a few times. This chain links TRBV5-4 with TRBJ2-1; tentative D call: TRBD2 (6 bases). Trimming took off 10 bases at V and 0 bases at J, with 14 bases between the two ends. CDR1 SGHNT and CDR2 YYREEE come from the germline V gene (reference sequence). The CDR3 contains 14 residues. CDR3 coding DNA: TGTGCCTATGGGTTGGGGGGCTCCTACAATGAGCAGTTCTTC. Translating gives CAYGLGGSYNEQFF.

The V call is TRBV30, the J call TRBJ1-1; D gene ambiguous. V lost 0 bases and J lost 10, with 9 bases in between. CDR3 size: 11 residues. The germline V gene has CDR1 GTSNPN and CDR2 SVGIG (reference sequence). The CDR3 nucleotides read TGTGCCTGGAGTGTAGGAGGTGGAGCTTTCTTT. Its translation: CAWSVGGGAFF.

A single count supports this clone. The chain combines TRBV18 with TRBJ1-6; perhaps TRBD1 as D (6 bases). Trimming removed 6 bases at V and 6 bases at J, with 12 bases between. The CDR3 is made up of 14 amino acids. CDR1 is KGHSH, CDR2 LQKENI, per germline. The CDR3 DNA follows: TGTGCCAGCTCGCAGGGACAACGTAATTCACCCCTCCACTTT. Amino acid sequence: CASSQGQRNSPLHF.

There are a few counts of this clone. The V gene is TRBV6-6, the J gene TRBJ1-6; 9 positions match TRBD1. Germline V gene lookup returns CDR1 MNHNY and CDR2 SVGAGI (reference sequence). V shed 6 bases, J shed 9 bases, and the junction held 9 bases outside the gene matches. This CDR3 region has 15 residues. CDR3 bases: TGTGCCAGCAGCAATCCGGGACAGGGCTCTTCACCCCTCCACTTT. It codes for CASSNPGQGSSPLHF.

This clone occurred a few times. The chain employs TRBV19 and TRBJ1-5; TRBD1 aligns across 10 bases. This CDR3 is built from 14 residues. Looked up from germline, CDR1 is LNHDA and CDR2 is SQIVND (reference sequence). J lost 4 bases, V lost 5 bases, and 2 bases had no gene match. The chain's CDR3 is CASSGGQGNQPQHF. As DNA, the CDR3 is TGTGCCAGTAGTGGGGGACAGGGGAATCAGCCCCAGCATTTT.

The chain has TRBV9 and TRBJ2-1; 9 bases line up with TRBD2. The germline V gene encodes CDR1 SGDLS and CDR2 YYNGEE. Trimming removed 3 bases from V and 4 bases from J; junction bases left unmatched: 11. The CDR3 covers 17 residues. The CDR3 region has the DNA TGTGCCAGCAGCGCCTCGGCGGGAGGGCCAAGGTACAATGAGCAGTTCTTC. Residues: CASSASAGGPRYNEQFF. The full variable domain, with the rest looked up from reference TRBV9 and TRBJ2-1, is DSGVTQTPKHLITATGQRVTLRCSPRSGDLSVYWYQQSLDQGLQFLIQYYNGEERAKGNILERFSAQQFPDLHSELNLSSLELGDSALYFCASSASAGGPRYNEQFFGPGTRLTVL.

The rearrangement uses TRBV5-1 and TRBJ2-5, with D perhaps matching TRBD1 (5 bases). V was cut by 0 bases and J by 3 bases, with 6 bases left in between. The CDR3 is 13 residues long. The germline CDR1 and CDR2 sequences are SGHRS and YFSETQ. The CDR3 sequence: CASSLGTKETQYF. CDR3 in DNA: TGCGCCAGCAGCTTGGGGACAAAAGAGACCCAGTACTTC.

This clone was detected a few times. The chain joins TRBV3-1 (or the pseudogene TRBV3-2) to TRBJ2-1; D unclear. From germline, CDR1 is LGHDT and CDR2 YNNKEL (reference sequence). V was cut by 3 bases and J by 9 bases, with 9 bases left in between. This CDR3 spans 12 amino acids. CDR3 region: CASSQSVAEQFF. The CDR3 DNA reads TGTGCCAGCAGCCAGTCTGTGGCTGAGCAGTTCTTC.

The chain joins TRBV5-1 to TRBJ2-1; the match to TRBD2 covers 8 bases. The trim removed 4 bases at V and 9 bases at J, leaving 6 bases unmatched. Germline loops: CDR1 SGHRS, CDR2 YFSETQ. The CDR3 is 13 residues long. CDR3 protein: CASSRGLDGEQFF. CDR3 coding DNA: TGCGCCAGCAGCCGGGGACTAGACGGTGAGCAGTTCTTC. The variable domain in full, completed from reference TRBV5-1 and TRBJ2-1, reads KAGVTQTPRYLIKTRGQQVTLSCSPISGHRSVSWYQQTPGQGLQFLFEYFSETQRNKGNFPGRFSGRQFSNSRSEMNVSTLELGDSALYLCASSRGLDGEQFFGPGTRLTVL.

The chain uses TRBV6-2 or TRBV6-3 and TRBJ1-2; TRBD1 agrees at 7 bases. The CDR3 runs 12 residues. V shed 5 bases and J 3 bases; nucleotides not matched to a gene: 0. CDR1 MNHEY and CDR2 SVGEGT come from the germline V gene. The DNA of the CDR3 is TGTGCCAGCAGTGACAGGGACTATGGCTACACCTTC. Protein: CASSDRDYGYTF.

CDR3 DNA sequence: TGTGCCAGCAGCACGATCTCCACAGATACGCAGTATTTT. Its protein is CASSTISTDTQYF. V and J are TRBV9 and TRBJ2-3; D gene uncertain. This CDR3 has 13 amino acids. V dropped 4 bases and J dropped 2 bases, with 8 bases sitting between them. Germline lookup yields CDR1 SGDLS and CDR2 YYNGEE.

This clone has only a few counts. The chain combines TRBV19 with TRBJ1-5; a possible D gene is TRBD1 (6 bases). Germline CDR1 LNHDA, CDR2 SQIVND (reference sequence). The CDR3 length is 15 residues. The V end lost 5 bases, the J end lost 0 bases, and 11 bases lay between the germline ends. Here the CDR3 reads CASSRQGISNQPQHF. CDR3 DNA: TGTGCCAGTAGTCGGCAGGGGATTAGCAATCAGCCCCAGCATTTT.

This rearrangement joins TRBV30 to TRBJ2-3; D could derive from TRBD1 or TRBD2 (5 bases each). The CDR3 runs to 12 residues. V lost 5 bases and J lost 6, with 12 bases in between. CDR1 is GTSNPN and CDR2 is SVGIG in the germline V gene (reference sequence). The CDR3: CAWARGPDTQYF. CDR3 in DNA: TGTGCCTGGGCCCGGGGCCCGGATACGCAGTATTTT.

CDR3 protein: CASSLGVGKIEAFF. CDR3 in DNA: TGTGCCAGCAGTTTAGGGGTGGGGAAGATTGAAGCTTTCTTT. The chain combines TRBV28 with TRBJ1-1, with D unresolved. There are 14 residues in the CDR3. Germline V gene data show CDR1 as MDHEN and CDR2 as SYDVKM. Trimming took 2 bases from V and 7 from J, leaving 14 bases between them.

This chain uses TRBV18 with TRBJ2-3, with TRBD1 identical over 8 bases. The CDR3 runs to 16 residues. V lost 6 bases, J lost 4 bases, and 12 bases stayed unmatched. Germline CDR1 KGHSH, CDR2 LQKENI. The CDR3 here is CASSWTGTLTPDTQYF. The CDR3, as DNA: TGTGCCAGCTCGTGGACAGGGACCCTTACACCAGATACGCAGTATTTT.

Written as DNA, the CDR3 is TGTGCCATCAGTGCGCCCCCGAGCGGGAACACCGGGGAGCTGTTTTTT. It yields the protein CAISAPPSGNTGELFF. J is TRBJ2-2 and V is TRBV10-3, with D tentatively TRBD2 (5 bases). The germline gives CDR1 ENHRY, CDR2 SYGVKD. Trimming took off 4 bases at V and 1 base at J, with 13 bases between the two ends. This CDR3 is 16 amino acids long.

Only a few counts were recorded for this clone. The chain couples TRBV28 to TRBJ2-7, with D possibly matching TRBD2 (6 bases). The V and J ends lost 2 bases and 2 bases respectively, with 7 bases between them. CDR1 and CDR2 from the germline V gene are MDHEN and SYDVKM. The CDR3 sequence is 13 residues long. CDR3 in DNA: TGTGCCAGCAGTTTACCGGGAGCCTACGAGCAGTACTTC. It is translated as CASSLPGAYEQYF.

The genes are TRBV4-2 and TRBJ2-6; a possible D gene is TRBD2 (5 bases). This CDR3 contains 18 residues. Germline V lookup: CDR1 LGHNA, CDR2 YNFKEQ. Trimming pared 0 bases from V and 0 bases from J, leaving 12 bases between. The CDR3 DNA follows: TGTGCCAGCAGCCAAGACCGTAGGGAGTTCTCTGGGGCCAACGTCCTGACTTTC. This sequence encodes CASSQDRREFSGANVLTF.

The chain's CDR3 is CASSPRQGAGGELFF. The CDR3 DNA reads TGTGCCAGCAGCCCGCGACAGGGGGCGGGCGGGGAGCTGTTTTTT. The chain uses TRBV7-8 and TRBJ2-2, with 10 bases aligning to TRBD1. The CDR3 runs 15 residues. V shed 5 bases, J shed 7 bases, and the junction held 7 bases outside the gene matches. The germline CDR1 and CDR2 sequences are SGHVS and FQNEAQ.

The genes are TRBV18 and TRBJ1-2; a weak D match, TRBD1 (6 bases). CDR3 length: 14 residues. Germline-derived CDR1 and CDR2 are KGHSH and LQKENI. Trimming removed 3 bases at V and 2 bases at J, with 10 bases between. CDR3 residues: CASSPGHANYGYTF. The CDR3 nucleotides are TGTGCCAGCTCACCGGGACACGCCAACTATGGCTACACCTTC. The complete variable domain, with remaining parts taken from reference TRBV18 and TRBJ1-2, reads NAGVMQNPRHLVRRRGQEARLRCSPMKGHSHVYWYRQLPEEGLKFMVYLQKENIIDESGMPKERFSAEFPKEGPSILRIQQVVRGDSAAYFCASSPGHANYGYTFGSGTRLTVV.

The chain joins TRBV6-6 to TRBJ1-2, with D uncertain. Trimming shortened V by 5 bases and J by 4 bases, and 17 bases separated the two germline ends. Germline CDR1 and CDR2: MNHNY and SVGAGI (reference sequence). The CDR3 sequence is 15 residues long. The CDR3 is CASSPRRERVYGYTF. DNA of the CDR3: TGTGCCAGCAGTCCACGTCGGGAGAGAGTCTATGGCTACACCTTC.

The J gene is TRBJ2-4, the V gene TRBV29-1, with unresolved D. The CDR3 length is 15 residues. Germline V CDR1 and CDR2: SQVTM, ANQGSEA. Trimming took off 7 bases at V and 3 bases at J, with 19 bases between the two ends. CDR3 protein: CSAAGFRVDKNIQYF. DNA of the CDR3: TGCAGCGCCGCCGGATTCCGGGTGGACAAAAACATTCAGTACTTC.

Only a few counts were recorded for this clone. This chain joins TRBV6-5 and TRBJ2-7, with TRBD2 identical over 9 bases. This CDR3 region has 15 residues. Germline trimming cut 6 bases from V and 4 bases from J; bases unmatched to any gene: 10. In germline, CDR1 is MNHEY, CDR2 SVGAGI. For the CDR3, the DNA is TGTGCCAGCAGCACCCGGGCGGGAGGGAGATACGAGCAGTACTTC. This encodes CASSTRAGGRYEQYF.

This clone showed up just a few times. The chain combines TRBV4-1 with TRBJ1-6, with unresolved D. This CDR3 has 13 amino acids. Trimming removed 0 bases from V and 8 bases from J, with 5 bases in between. Germline lookup yields CDR1 MGHRA and CDR2 YSYEKL. DNA of the CDR3: TGCGCCAGCAGCCAAGAAAGGGATTCACCCCTCCACTTT. It codes for CASSQERDSPLHF.

The chain is built from TRBV27 and TRBJ1-2; D not certain. V was shortened by 0 bases and J by 5 bases, with 7 bases between the two germline ends. Germline values: CDR1 MNHEY, CDR2 SMNVEV (reference sequence). CDR3 length: 13 amino acids. In DNA form, the CDR3 reads TGTGCCAGCAGTTTATCGCAGATGTATGGCTACACCTTC. Its protein is CASSLSQMYGYTF.

The rearrangement uses TRBV5-1 and TRBJ1-2; no clear D. This CDR3 comprises 16 residues. Per germline, CDR1 SGHRS and CDR2 YFSETQ. Between the trimmed V and J ends, which lost 2 bases and 5 bases, there was a span of 19 bases. The CDR3 spells CASSLNGGRTRYGYTF. CDR3 sequence (DNA): TGCGCCAGCAGCTTAAACGGAGGACGTACAAGATATGGCTACACCTTC.